This T cell receptor (beta chain) was obtained from a study of shared clonotypes between healthy human individuals. Findings of the study overall: On the whole, naive subsets had larger estimated richness than memory subsets had.

This table comes from immunoSEQ multiplex PCR, and its TCRdb copy is limited to in-frame clones, with some not included. The table includes 1,400,000 or so clones, about 98.5% detected once. Turning to this clone: Its antigen is unidentified.

The length of the CDR3 is 13 residues. Germline CDR1 reads SGHRS; CDR2 reads YFSETQ. V lost 3 bases to trimming and J lost 4 bases; unmatched junction nucleotides: 4. This TCR was sampled from a man younger than 40 in good health. The chain recombines TRBV5-1 with TRBJ2-7; TRBD1 matches 7 bases. Sequenced material: naive CD4+ T cells sorted from blood. Subset meaning: CD45RA+ positively selected. In nucleotides, the CDR3 is TGCGCCAGCAGCTCGGGCAGGGGGTACGAGCAGTACTTC. This encodes CASSSGRGYEQYF.